The clone carrying this T cell receptor (beta chain) came up once. The target antigen is unknown. The junction had 8 bases not matched to a gene; V was cut back by 5 bases and J by 4 bases. The V gene's germline CDR1 is MNHEY and CDR2 SMNVEV (reference sequence). CDR3 length: 14 amino acids. This specimen comes from a study of Ad26.COV2.S vaccination and SARS-CoV-2 variants. Study details: Intramuscular Ad26.COV2.S doses were given once or twice, 56 days apart.

Study outcomes and limitations: The authors reported substantial breadth in spike-specific CD8+ and CD4+ T cell responses after vaccination.

Libraries were prepared by immunoSEQ multiplex PCR; TCRdb keeps only in-frame clonotypes and omits some of them. The sample consists of 300,000 to 350,000 clones, 70% to 90% of them appearing once. Regarding treatment: roughly 18 received Ad26.COV2.S at low or high dose, single or two shots; about 5 received placebo; per-sample allocation not given. Specimen acquisition occurred on day 63 following the initial vaccine or placebo injection. A Boston donor was an adult aged 18-55 years. The material was peripheral blood, obtained in a trial of Ad26.COV2.S vaccine versus placebo. The TCR originated in a person between 18 and 60 years old who received the Ad26.COV2.S COVID-19 vaccine or a placebo. The chain couples TRBV27 to TRBJ2-7; 7 bases match TRBD2. This CDR3 is CASSRREKLYEQYF. As DNA, the CDR3 is TGTGCCAGCAGTCGGCGGGAGAAATTGTACGAGCAGTACTTC.